Listed here are 25 T cell receptor beta chains from one sample, sequenced in a study of cytomegalovirus exposure and HLA in healthy donors. PCR involved 60 Vbeta and 13 Jbeta primers. Sequencing used immunoSEQ multiplex PCR; TCRdb keeps in-frame clones, though not all of them. The data contain fewer than 120,000 clones, over 60% of them seen just once; the ten biggest clones take up roughly 1.2%. The specimen was PBMCs. Receptor source: a woman in her 30s in good health and CMV-seronegative.

The V and J genes are TRBV7-9 and TRBJ2-7; D is possibly TRBD1 (6 bases). Trimming shortened V by 5 bases and J by 4 bases, and 15 bases separated the two germline ends. The CDR3 has 14 residues. Germline CDR1 is SEHNR and CDR2 is FQNEAQ (reference sequence). The CDR3 is CASSATGTPYEQYF. CDR3 nucleotides: TGTGCCAGCAGCGCAACCGGGACACCGTACGAGCAGTACTTC.

The gene calls are TRBV19 and TRBJ1-5; D may be TRBD1 (5 bases). The germline V gene has CDR1 LNHDA and CDR2 SQIVND (reference sequence). V was clipped by 4 bases and J by 5 bases, with 18 bases between them. This CDR3 is 16 amino acids long. CDR3 bases: TGTGCCAGTAGTACCGGCCGAGGGACTTATTATCAGCCCCAGCATTTT. This encodes CASSTGRGTYYQPQHF. The variable domain in full, with the rest retrieved from reference TRBV19 and TRBJ1-5, is DGGITQSPKYLFRKEGQNVTLSCEQNLNHDAMYWYRQDPGQGLRLIYYSQIVNDFQKGDIAEGYSVSREKKESFPLTVTSAQKNPTAFYLCASSTGRGTYYQPQHFGDGTRLSIL.

The rearrangement uses TRBV5-4 and TRBJ2-7; D is unresolved. Germline V gene lookup returns CDR1 SGHNT and CDR2 YYREEE (reference sequence). Trimming removed 1 base from V and 5 bases from J, with 10 bases in between. CDR3 size: 13 residues. Here the CDR3 DNA reads TGTGCCAGCAGCTTGTCCTCCTACGACGAGCAGTACTTC. This encodes CASSLSSYDEQYF.

The CDR3, as DNA: TGTGCCATCCTTTGGGTTCATTGCAGGGTCACTCGCAATCAGCCCCAGCATTTT. Its translation is CAILWVHCRVTRNQPQHF. This chain links TRBV27 with TRBJ1-5; maybe TRBD1 (5 bases). V lost 10 bases and J 2 bases, leaving 27 bases between the germline ends. The length of the CDR3 is 18 residues. Per the germline V gene, CDR1 is MNHEY and CDR2 is SMNVEV (reference sequence).

The chain is built from TRBV28 and TRBJ2-7; 14 bases map to TRBD2. Per the germline V gene, CDR1 is MDHEN and CDR2 is SYDVKM. This CDR3 is 15 amino acids long. The V segment lost 8 bases and the J segment 9 bases; nucleotides outside the gene matches: 12. CDR3 sequence reads: CASRHAGLAGDVQYF. The CDR3 region has the DNA TGTGCCAGCCGCCACGCGGGACTAGCGGGAGATGTGCAGTACTTC.

For the CDR3, the DNA is TGTGCCAGCAGCCAAGACGGCGGGAGAAATAAAGATACGCAGTATTTT. Translation gives CASSQDGGRNKDTQYF. V is TRBV4-2 and J is TRBJ2-3; 7 nucleotides line up with TRBD2. With 0 bases clipped from V and 5 bases from J, the junction kept 8 bases outside the gene matches. CDR1 is LGHNA and CDR2 is YNFKEQ in the germline V gene. The CDR3 length is 16 residues.

This clone was detected once. The J gene is TRBJ2-5, the V gene TRBV9, with D possibly matching TRBD2 (5 bases). Germline assignment: CDR1 SGDLS and CDR2 YYNGEE. The germline V and J ends were trimmed by 0 bases and 4 bases, with 10 bases remaining between them. The CDR3 is 14 amino acids. The CDR3 reads CASSVGAGLETQYF. The CDR3 nucleotides are TGTGCCAGCAGCGTAGGGGCAGGACTAGAGACCCAGTACTTC.

The rearrangement joins TRBV7-3 to TRBJ2-5; a possible D gene is TRBD1 (5 bases). Germline CDR1 reads SGHTA; CDR2 reads FQGTGA. Trimming removed 4 bases from V and 2 bases from J, with 14 bases in between. The CDR3 runs to 15 residues. The CDR3 loop is CASSSQGRLQETQYF. The CDR3 nucleotides read TGTGCCAGCAGCTCCCAGGGTCGTTTACAAGAGACCCAGTACTTC.

The chain is built from TRBV5-4 and TRBJ2-3, with TRBD2 matching over 9 bases. Germline V gene data show CDR1 as SGHNT and CDR2 as YYREEE (reference sequence). Trimming cost V 2 bases and J 4 bases; bases outside gene matches: 11. This CDR3 is 17 amino acids long. In DNA form, the CDR3 reads TGTGCCAGCAGCTTCGGCCCCGGGACTAGCACAGCAGATACGCAGTATTTT. It is translated as CASSFGPGTSTADTQYF.

Worth noting for this clone: A read error may produce the germline difference seen at one junction end. V usage is TRBV7-7 and J usage is TRBJ2-6; TRBD2 is a possible D gene (5 bases). Germline CDR1 reads SSHAT; CDR2 reads FNYEAQ (reference sequence). The CDR3 length is 17 residues. The CDR3 nucleotides read TGTGCTAGCAGCCGGTCCCTACTTAGCGCTGGGGCCAACGTCCTGACTTTC. It is translated as CASSRSLLSAGANVLTF.

The chain is built from TRBV6-1 and TRBJ2-7; D unresolved. The CDR3 extends over 14 amino acids. CDR1 is MNHNS and CDR2 is SASEGT in the germline V gene. Trimming removed 1 base from V and 5 bases from J, with 12 bases in between. CDR3 loop: CASSEELEVDEQYF. The CDR3 region has the DNA TGTGCCAGCAGTGAAGAGCTAGAGGTGGACGAGCAGTACTTC.

This clone has just one count. The chain is built from TRBV5-4 and TRBJ1-2; 9 nucleotides match TRBD1. Looked up from germline, CDR1 is SGHNT and CDR2 is YYREEE (reference sequence). The ends lost 7 bases at V and 6 bases at J; junction bases unmatched: 4. CDR3 size: 12 residues. The CDR3 sequence is CASPGTGNGYTF. CDR3 coding DNA: TGTGCCAGCCCCGGGACAGGGAATGGCTACACCTTC.

This clone was counted between two and nine times. The chain recombines TRBV4-3 with TRBJ2-5; 12 bases line up with TRBD1. CDR3 length: 16 residues. Trimming removed 3 bases from V and 5 bases from J; junction bases left unmatched: 7. CDR1 and CDR2 (germline): LGHNA, YSLEER. CDR3 coding DNA: TGCGCCAGCAGCCAGTCCGGGACAGGGGGCTTTGAGACCCAGTACTTC. It is translated as CASSQSGTGGFETQYF.

This chain uses TRBV7-9 with TRBJ2-7, with D possibly being TRBD2 (6 bases). The CDR3 consists of 15 residues. Germline values: CDR1 SEHNR, CDR2 FQNEAQ (reference sequence). V lost 8 bases, J lost 0 bases, and 17 bases lay in between. The CDR3 bases are TGTGCCAGCGTCCCTGGGACTGAGAGCTCCTACGAGCAGTACTTC. Translation gives CASVPGTESSYEQYF.

The V gene is TRBV4-1, the J gene TRBJ2-7; D is perhaps TRBD2 (5 bases). V lost 0 bases, J lost 3 bases, and 18 bases lay in between. Germline V gives CDR1 MGHRA, CDR2 YSYEKL. There are 17 residues in the CDR3. The CDR3 region is CASSQEGLEAFFYEQYF. The CDR3 nucleotides are TGCGCCAGCAGCCAAGAAGGTCTGGAGGCCTTTTTCTACGAGCAGTACTTC.

The rearrangement links TRBV19 to TRBJ2-1; 11 bases line up with TRBD1. The germline CDR1 and CDR2 sequences are LNHDA and SQIVND (reference sequence). V shed 7 bases and J 7 bases; nucleotides not matched to a gene: 9. The CDR3 length is 15 residues. CDR3 sequence reads: CASTTGQGAWNEQFF. In DNA form, the CDR3 reads TGTGCCAGTACCACCGGACAGGGGGCTTGGAATGAGCAGTTCTTC.

The chain carries TRBV19 and TRBJ1-1, with D uncertain. Germline loops: CDR1 LNHDA, CDR2 SQIVND (reference sequence). The V end was cut by 9 bases, the J end by 5 bases, with 22 bases between. This CDR3 is built from 15 residues. CDR3 sequence: CASDGGGWSTTEAFF. The CDR3 region has the DNA TGTGCCAGCGATGGTGGAGGGTGGAGTACGACTGAAGCTTTCTTT.

The J gene is TRBJ2-1, the V gene TRBV4-3, with unresolved D. Germline values: CDR1 LGHNA, CDR2 YSLEER. This CDR3 contains 14 residues. Trimming shortened V by 1 base and J by 7 bases, and 11 bases separated the two germline ends. CDR3 sequence (DNA): TGCGCCAGCAGCCAAGGGGCCCGGCTAAATGAGCAGTTCTTC. Encoded protein: CASSQGARLNEQFF.

This clone showed up just once. The J gene is TRBJ1-1, the V gene TRBV23-1; 7 bases agree with TRBD1. TRBV23-1 is recorded as an ORF, its role being uncertain. V was clipped by 9 bases and J by 3 bases; unmatched bases: 4. The length of the CDR3 is 12 residues. In DNA, the CDR3 is TGCGCCAGTAGTACAGGGGACACTGAAGCTTTCTTT. Its translation is CASSTGDTEAFF.

The J gene is TRBJ2-7, the V gene TRBV5-6; a possible D gene is TRBD2 (6 bases). Per germline, CDR1 SGHDT and CDR2 YYEEEE. Trimming pared 0 bases from V and 2 bases from J, leaving 9 bases between. The CDR3 runs 14 residues. The CDR3 is CASSLAGGAYEQYF. DNA of the CDR3: TGTGCCAGCAGCTTGGCCGGCGGGGCCTACGAGCAGTACTTC.

The V call is TRBV30, the J call TRBJ2-7, with TRBD2 as a possible D gene (5 bases). The CDR3 has 12 amino acids. Germline V gives CDR1 GTSNPN, CDR2 SVGIG (reference sequence). Trimming stripped 2 bases from V and 6 bases from J, with 11 bases between. The CDR3 DNA reads as TGTGCCTGGAGTTGGACTGGAACCGAGCAGTACTTC. Protein product: CAWSWTGTEQYF. Supplemented by reference TRBV30 and TRBJ2-7, the full variable domain reads SQTIHQWPATLVQPVGSPLSLECTVEGTSNPNLYWYRQAAGRGLQLLFYSVGIGQISSEVPQNLSASRPQDRQFILSSKKLLLSDSGFYLCAWSWTGTEQYFGPGTRLTVT.

The chain employs TRBV7-9 and TRBJ1-2, with a weak D call TRBD1 (6 bases). Germline V lookup: CDR1 SEHNR, CDR2 FQNEAQ (reference sequence). CDR3 length equals 15 residues. V was clipped by 3 bases and J by 7 bases, with 18 bases between them. The CDR3 DNA follows: TGTGCCAGCAGCTTCGAAACAGGGTGGGGCGGTGGCTACACCTTC. It translates to CASSFETGWGGGYTF.

The chain employs TRBV7-9 and TRBJ2-1; 12 bases agree with TRBD2. The CDR3 is made up of 17 amino acids. Germline CDR1 is SEHNR and CDR2 is FQNEAQ (reference sequence). V dropped 1 base and J dropped 4; count of bases not matched to a gene: 5. The CDR3 sequence: CASSLVSGLAGYNEQFF. The CDR3 nucleotides are TGTGCCAGCAGCTTAGTCTCTGGACTAGCGGGATACAATGAGCAGTTCTTC.

This clone was detected a few times. J is TRBJ1-6 and V is TRBV4-1; 7 bases match TRBD1. V lost 3 bases, J lost 7 bases, and 9 bases stayed unmatched. Germline V CDR1 and CDR2: MGHRA, YSYEKL. This CDR3 has 16 amino acids. The CDR3: CASSQPNRGGNSPLHF. The CDR3 DNA reads as TGCGCCAGCAGCCAGCCAAACAGGGGCGGGAATTCACCCCTCCACTTT.

V gene TRBV7-9 combines with J gene TRBJ2-7; no clear D. The CDR3 runs 13 residues. Germline values: CDR1 SEHNR, CDR2 FQNEAQ (reference sequence). The germline V and J ends were trimmed by 1 base and 3 bases, with 7 bases remaining between them. The chain's CDR3 is CASSLGLGYEQYF. In DNA form, the CDR3 reads TGTGCCAGCAGCTTAGGGCTAGGCTACGAGCAGTACTTC.